This T cell receptor beta chain emerged from a study of cytomegalovirus exposure and HLA in healthy donors. Study-wide findings and caveats: A cluster of highly shared sequence variants was likely a sequencing artifact. A later analysis linked a missense variant in DCLRE1C to the trimming of TCR beta V and J genes.

PCR primers comprised 60 Vbeta and 13 Jbeta primers. Profiling relied on immunoSEQ multiplex PCR, and the TCRdb table lists in-frame clones only, not all of them. The sample totals 70,000 or so clones. The CDR3 has 12 amino acids. With 6 bases clipped from V and 6 bases from J, the junction kept 3 bases outside the gene matches. Germline V gives CDR1 SNHLY, CDR2 FYNNEI. Regarding this clone: Its antigen is currently unknown.

This receptor was identified in a middle-aged man in good health and CMV-seronegative. The sample comprised PBMCs. The chain employs TRBV2 and TRBJ1-1, with 8 bases lining up with TRBD1. The CDR3 region has the DNA TGTGCCAGCAGAGTACAGGGGGCTGAAGCTTTCTTT. Amino acids: CASRVQGAEAFF.